A selection of T cell receptor beta chains follows, all from one sample in a study of blood T cell repertoires in COVID-19. Clones were read by immunoSEQ multiplex PCR, and TCRdb kept only the in-frame ones, dropping some. The sample consists of around 150,000 clones, 70% to 85% of them appearing once. The source material was peripheral blood. These receptor sequences come from a woman between 40 and 55 years old with COVID-19, enrolled during active disease. CDR3s include the opening cysteine and the closing phenylalanine or tryptophan. D genes are given only for firm matches. A row's size may be missing; if present it is once, few, many or a size class.

cdr3_aa cdr3_nt cdr3_length j_call v_call d_call clone_size
CASSSRGGEQYF TGTGCCAGCAGCTCCCGCGGGGGCGAGCAGTACTTC 12 TRBJ2-7 TRBV7-9 TRBD2 .
CASSTDSPGANVLTF TGTGCCAGCAGTACCGACAGCCCTGGGGCCAACGTCCTGACTTTC 15 TRBJ2-6 TRBV5-4 . .
CASSTGWTGGWDNEQFF TGTGCCAGCAGTACGGGATGGACAGGGGGCTGGGACAATGAGCAGTTCTTC 17 TRBJ2-1 TRBV5-6 TRBD1 .
CASSQDISYYEQYF TGTGCCAGCAGTCAGGACATCTCCTACTACGAGCAGTACTTC 14 TRBJ2-7 TRBV3-1/TRBV3-2 . medium-sized
CASSGTPTTDTQYF TGTGCCAGCAGCGGGACTCCAACGACAGATACGCAGTATTTT 14 TRBJ2-3 TRBV28 . few
CASRLRERGSTDTQYF TGTGCCAGCAGGCTTAGGGAGCGGGGGTCCACAGATACGCAGTATTTT 16 TRBJ2-3 TRBV5-4 TRBD2 .
CASTPGGGIPYEQYF TGTGCCAGTACCCCGGGAGGGGGAATTCCCTACGAGCAGTACTTC 15 TRBJ2-7 TRBV19 TRBD2 .
CASSALASGSSYEQYF TGTGCCAGCAGCGCGCTGGCTAGCGGGAGCTCCTACGAGCAGTACTTC 16 TRBJ2-7 TRBV9 TRBD2 .
CAWSPVRTSVNEQFF TGTGCCTGGAGTCCAGTAAGGACTAGCGTTAATGAGCAGTTCTTC 15 TRBJ2-1 TRBV30 TRBD2 once
CAWSAGQSGILFF TGTGCCTGGAGTGCGGGACAGTCGGGGATCCTGTTTTTT 13 TRBJ2-2 TRBV30 TRBD1 .
CASSLAGLAGSGNEQFF TGTGCCAGCAGCTTAGCCGGACTAGCGGGATCTGGCAATGAGCAGTTCTTC 17 TRBJ2-1 TRBV7-9 TRBD2 .
CAWKKTGTDTQYF TGTGCCTGGAAAAAGACGGGGACAGATACGCAGTATTTT 13 TRBJ2-3 TRBV30 . .
CASSSNRVSGNTIYF TGTGCCAGCAGCTCCAACAGGGTCTCTGGAAACACCATATATTTT 15 TRBJ1-3 TRBV5-6 . .
CASSFLGGTTDTQYF TGTGCCAGCAGTTTCCTGGGGGGGACAACAGATACGCAGTATTTT 15 TRBJ2-3 TRBV28 . .
CASSLEGRGFYEQYF TGTGCCAGCAGCTTAGAGGGGAGGGGTTTCTACGAGCAGTACTTC 15 TRBJ2-7 TRBV7-6 TRBD2 .
CARGFRAHRYGYTF TGTGCCCGGGGGTTCAGGGCCCACCGCTATGGCTACACCTTC 14 TRBJ1-2 TRBV24-1 . .
CAWSGDRVGIGELFF TGTGCCTGGAGTGGCGACAGGGTGGGGATCGGGGAGCTGTTTTTT 15 TRBJ2-2 TRBV30 TRBD1 .
CASTSEGVQPQHF TGTGCCAGCACCTCCGAGGGGGTGCAGCCCCAGCATTTT 13 TRBJ1-5 TRBV28 . .
CASSSGGGYTF TGTGCCAGCAGCTCAGGGGGCGGCTACACCTTC 11 TRBJ1-2 TRBV6-5 TRBD1 .
CASSPGTTREQYF TGTGCCAGCAGCCCCGGGACTACTCGGGAGCAGTACTTC 13 TRBJ2-7 TRBV7-2 TRBD2 .
CASSDRLGKDTQYF TGCGCCAGCAGTGATCGACTAGGAAAAGATACGCAGTATTTT 14 TRBJ2-3 TRBV10-1 . .
CAISKGINYGYTF TGTGCCATCAGTAAGGGGATTAACTATGGCTACACCTTC 13 TRBJ1-2 TRBV10-3 . .
CASSQQNRSPVAGYTF TGTGCCAGCAGCCAGCAGAACCGGAGCCCTGTCGCGGGCTACACCTTC 16 TRBJ1-2 TRBV5-4 . once
CASNNRVGTGGRETQYF TGTGCCAGCAACAATCGGGTCGGGACAGGGGGCCGAGAGACCCAGTACTTC 17 TRBJ2-5 TRBV5-5 TRBD1 once
CASSLGIVQETQYF TGTGCCAGCAGCTTGGGAATAGTCCAAGAGACCCAGTACTTC 14 TRBJ2-5 TRBV5-8 . .
CASSQQGAHGYTF TGTGCCAGCAGCCAACAGGGGGCGCATGGCTACACCTTC 13 TRBJ1-2 TRBV5-4 TRBD1 few
CASSLDREFWITEAFF TGTGCCAGCAGTTTGGATAGGGAGTTTTGGATCACTGAAGCTTTCTTT 16 TRBJ1-1 TRBV28 . .
CASRTLNAGGNEQYF TGTGCCAGCAGAACCCTCAATGCGGGAGGTAACGAGCAGTACTTC 15 TRBJ2-7 TRBV6-5 TRBD2 .
CASTPQFQETQYF TGTGCCAGCACCCCTCAGTTCCAAGAGACCCAGTACTTC 13 TRBJ2-5 TRBV28 . .
CASSQAGAGGDTQYF TGCGCCAGCAGCCAAGCGGGAGCGGGAGGAGATACGCAGTATTTT 15 TRBJ2-3 TRBV4-1 TRBD2 .
CASSLGPGNTEAFF TGCGCCAGCAGCTTGGGTCCGGGGAACACTGAAGCTTTCTTT 14 TRBJ1-1 TRBV5-1 . once
CASSPTGVGNTIYF TGTGCCAGCAGCCCGACAGGGGTGGGAAACACCATATATTTT 14 TRBJ1-3 TRBV6-6 TRBD1 .
CASSLAAGLGYGYTF TGTGCCAGCAGCTTGGCCGCAGGACTAGGCTATGGCTACACCTTC 15 TRBJ1-2 TRBV5-5 . once